This entry is about one T cell receptor (beta chain). As yet, its antigen is unknown. This entry is derived from a study of cytomegalovirus exposure and HLA in healthy donors. General study points: On later analysis, the bulk of CMV-associated TCR beta chains appeared to be HLA-restricted. Reports state that TCR beta sequences accurately predicted most subjects' HLA-A and HLA-B alleles. Using a false discovery rate of 0.05, a later analysis showed that about 16,000 TCR beta sequences were associated with HLA alleles.

V lost 0 bases and J lost 2; bases outside the gene matches: 4. The CDR3 is 15 amino acids. Germline V gives CDR1 LGHNA, CDR2 YSLEER. The PCR made use of 60 Vbeta and 13 Jbeta primers. TCRdb's copy holds only in-frame clones and misses some; the assay was immunoSEQ multiplex PCR. Altogether about 260,000 clones are present, 84% being singletons, with the ten largest covering approximately 2%. The specimen was PBMCs. The V gene is TRBV4-3, the J gene TRBJ2-7; 7 bases are a match to TRBD1. The receptor was derived from a woman in her 40s in good health and CMV-seropositive. The CDR3, as DNA: TGCGCCAGCAGCCAAGACAAGGGACAGACCTACGAGCAGTACTTC. The encoded protein is CASSQDKGQTYEQYF.